The 8 T cell receptor beta chains listed next were all sequenced from one sample in a study of T-cell memory formation after mild COVID-19. TCRdb re-called the 5' RACE reads with MiXCR, one entry per CDR3 protein. Of approximately 300,000 distinct CDR3 sequences listed, about a sixth were seen once; the top ten hold 22%. Sequencing was carried out using PBMCs or a T cell subset sorted from them (not recorded which). Receptor source: a man aged 18 to 29 who had mild COVID-19 (a few samples of this study predate the infection). Cell type and time point are not known.

This clonotype was recorded once. This sequence joins TRBV24-1 and TRBJ2-2; D is perhaps TRBD1 (6 bases). Germline CDR1 KGHDR, CDR2 SFDVKD. Trimming took off 2 bases at V and 0 bases at J, with 6 bases between the two ends. This CDR3 comprises 15 residues. The DNA for the CDR3 is TGTGCCACCAGTGATTGGACAGCGAACACCGGGGAGCTGTTTTTT. Translated: CATSDWTANTGELFF.

This chain connects TRBV20-1 to TRBJ2-3, with 10 bases aligning to TRBD2. Germline lookup yields CDR1 DFQATT and CDR2 SNEGSKA (reference sequence). Unmatched junction bases numbered 5, after V lost 7 bases and J lost 4 bases. The CDR3 is made up of 13 amino acids. CDR3 region: CSDLAGVADTQYF. In DNA, the CDR3 is TGCAGTGATCTAGCGGGGGTTGCAGATACGCAGTATTTT.

This clonotype was seen more than once but under ten times. The chain uses TRBV10-3 and TRBJ1-5; 12 positions agree with TRBD1. The CDR3 contains 14 residues. Trimming removed 6 bases from V and 10 bases from J; junction bases left unmatched: 7. Germline lookup yields CDR1 ENHRY and CDR2 SYGVKD. The CDR3 protein is CAISAGQGARPQHF. In DNA, the CDR3 is TGTGCCATCAGCGCGGGACAGGGGGCGCGACCCCAGCATTTT.

This clonotype has at least ten counts. The chain uses TRBV12-3 or TRBV12-4 and TRBJ1-1, with D uncertain. Trimming took off 8 bases at V and 0 bases at J, with 10 bases between the two ends. There are 13 residues in the CDR3. The CDR3 is CASQGRLNTEAFF. DNA of the CDR3: TGTGCCAGCCAAGGACGCCTGAACACTGAAGCTTTCTTT.

There are many counts of this clonotype. The chain uses TRBV29-1 and TRBJ2-3, with D possibly being TRBD1 or TRBD2 (6 bases each). From germline, CDR1 is SQVTM and CDR2 ANQGSEA. The CDR3 has 16 amino acids. V shed 1 base and J shed 1 base, with 15 bases lying between them. Here the CDR3 reads CSVEAGAGTRTDTQYF. Here the CDR3 DNA reads TGCAGCGTTGAAGCGGGGGCAGGAACCCGCACAGATACGCAGTATTTT.

This clonotype was counted ten times or more. The gene calls are TRBV5-1 and TRBJ2-7, with no clear D. From germline, CDR1 is SGHRS and CDR2 YFSETQ. The CDR3 is 14 residues long. Trimming removed 1 base from V and 1 base from J, with 9 bases in between. CDR3: CASSLTVSSYEQYF. The CDR3 DNA sequence: TGCGCCAGCAGCTTGACAGTTTCTTCCTACGAGCAGTACTTC.

This sequence joins TRBV13 and TRBJ2-6; D might be TRBD1 (6 bases). V was cut by 1 base and J by 1 base, with 14 bases left in between. The CDR3 sequence is 18 residues long. CDR1 is PRHDT and CDR2 is FYEKMQ in the germline V gene (reference sequence). The DNA for the CDR3 is TGTGCCAGCAGCTTAGAGGCAGGGGCTCCTTCTGGGGCCAACGTCCTGACTTTC. Protein sequence: CASSLEAGAPSGANVLTF.

The chain links TRBV5-1 to TRBJ1-4, with 8 bases that match TRBD1. CDR3 length equals 17 residues. V lost 4 bases to trimming and J lost 8 bases; unmatched junction nucleotides: 16. Germline CDR1 and CDR2: SGHRS and YFSETQ. This CDR3 is CASSVNPSQGDSEKLFF. As DNA, the CDR3 is TGCGCCAGCAGCGTGAACCCTTCACAGGGGGATTCCGAAAAACTGTTTTTT.